This T cell receptor (beta chain) was captured by sequencing in a study of CD4 T cells in relation to SARS-CoV-2 and coronaviruses. Study background: TCR beta CDR3s were sequenced after roughly 10-day antigen culture of PBMCs. The HLA restriction of the shared crossreactive spike epitopes was mapped.

Only in-frame clones appear in the TCRdb table, and some are missing; sequencing was by immunoSEQ multiplex PCR. The sample contains just over 35,000 clones, just under 85% of which appear only once. 80,000 to 100,000 naive or memory CD4+ cells were cultured with CEF peptides for under twelve days. Germline V gives CDR1 MNHEY, CDR2 SVGAGI. V lost 6 bases, J lost 10 bases, and 4 bases stayed unmatched. This CDR3 spans 11 amino acids. Comments on this clone: Its specificity is not known.

Source material: naive CD4+ T cells from PBMCs, cultured in vitro. Specified subset: naive CD4+ T cells isolated by negative enrichment. This sequence joins TRBV6-5 and TRBJ2-7; 9 positions match TRBD2. The receptor's source is an adult with COVID-19. CDR3 sequence (DNA): TGTGCCAGCAGCACAGGGACTAGCCAGTACTTC. Translating it yields CASSTGTSQYF.